This T cell receptor beta chain was profiled in a study of T cell responses to AZD1222 COVID-19 vaccine. Sequenced by immunoSEQ multiplex PCR; TCRdb stores in-frame clones only, minus some. The data contain around 80,000 clones, over 75% of them singletons. Germline V gene data show CDR1 as SGHAT and CDR2 as FQNNGV. The CDR3 has 14 amino acids. Trimming cost V 3 bases and J 7 bases, with 12 bases left between them. V gene TRBV11-2 combines with J gene TRBJ1-4, with D perhaps matching TRBD1 (6 bases). The receptor was isolated from an adult who received the AZD1222 COVID-19 vaccine. The material sequenced was peripheral blood, taken 28 days after the second AZD1222 dose. The CDR3 DNA reads as TGTGCCAGCAGCTTCCGGGGGCTGAGTGAAAAACTGTTTTTT. Translating gives CASSFRGLSEKLFF.